This T cell receptor (beta chain) derives from a study of blood T cell repertoires in COVID-19. Study-wide background: COVID-19 samples collected from the United States, Italy and Spain covered acute and convalescent phases. T cells, B-cell-depleted T cells, or PBMCs provided the cDNA or gDNA that served as material.

This CDR3 has 15 residues. V lost 5 bases, J lost 8 bases, and 6 bases stayed unmatched. Looked up from germline, CDR1 is MNHEY and CDR2 is SMNVEV (reference sequence). Per the authors' pipeline: Estimation of nucleated cell counts relied on the amplification of reference gene primers. Only in-frame clones appear in the TCRdb table, and some are missing; sequencing was by immunoSEQ multiplex PCR. That table supplies the V and J calls and clone size; D and trimming were determined from the DNA. The data contain around 300,000 clones, under 90% of them singletons. This clone was counted once. V usage is TRBV27 and J usage is TRBJ2-1; TRBD2 matches at 13 bases. The clonotype was recovered from a woman in her thirties or forties who had recovered from COVID-19. Sequenced: peripheral blood. The CDR3 spells CASSPWTSGRDEQFF. The CDR3 DNA sequence: TGTGCCAGCAGTCCCTGGACTAGCGGGAGAGATGAGCAGTTCTTC.